This TCR beta chain is drawn from a study of early T cells in non-severe SARS-CoV-2 infection. Study-wide background: Sequenced bulk RNA came from whole blood that was unsorted, and chains were unpaired.

CDR3 length: 14 residues. Germline CDR1 and CDR2: SEHNR and FQNEAQ (reference sequence). V was cut by 2 bases and J by 2 bases, with 9 bases left in between. Individual cDNA molecules were tagged with unique molecular identifiers. TCRdb used MiXCR to reprocess the 5' RACE reads, holding one entry per CDR3 protein. The sample holds about 76,000 distinct CDR3 sequences, around 10% seen once. General study findings and limits: CD4 and private specificities were missed by VDJdb matching, which favored anti-spike CD8 responses.

In this sample, this clonotype turned up a few times. No antigen is known for it. This clonotype was sampled from an adult who was a healthcare worker with PCR-confirmed SARS-CoV-2 infection or an uninfected control (not recorded which). Material: whole blood. This chain connects TRBV7-9 to TRBJ2-5; D call uncertain. CDR3 in DNA: TGTGCCAGCAGCTTAACAGTTTCTCAAGAGACCCAGTACTTC. It specifies CASSLTVSQETQYF.